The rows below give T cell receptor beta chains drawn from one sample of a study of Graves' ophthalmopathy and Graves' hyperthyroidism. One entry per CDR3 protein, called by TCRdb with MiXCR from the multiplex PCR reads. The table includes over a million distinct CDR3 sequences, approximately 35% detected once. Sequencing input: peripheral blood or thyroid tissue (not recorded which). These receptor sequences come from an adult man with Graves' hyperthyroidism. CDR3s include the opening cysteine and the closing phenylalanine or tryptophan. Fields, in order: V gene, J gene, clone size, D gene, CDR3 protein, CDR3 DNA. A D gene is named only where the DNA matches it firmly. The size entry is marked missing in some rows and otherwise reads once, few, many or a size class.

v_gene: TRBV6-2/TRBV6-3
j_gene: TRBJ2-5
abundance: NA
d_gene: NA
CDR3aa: CASTPGRITQETQYF
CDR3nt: TGTGCCAGCACCCCCGGGAGAATCACGCAAGAGACCCAGTACTTC

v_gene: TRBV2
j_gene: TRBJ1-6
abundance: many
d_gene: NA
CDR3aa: CASSLRGDSPLHF
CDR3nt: TGTGCCAGCAGTCTACGTGGGGATTCACCCCTCCACTTT

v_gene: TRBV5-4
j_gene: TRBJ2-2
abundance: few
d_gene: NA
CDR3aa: CASSRRTAANTGELFF
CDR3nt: TGTGCCAGCAGCCGACGGACCGCTGCGAACACCGGGGAGCTGTTTTTT

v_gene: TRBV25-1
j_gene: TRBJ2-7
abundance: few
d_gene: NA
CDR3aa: CASSQEGNTDPYEQYF
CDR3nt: TGCGCCAGCAGCCAAGAGGGGAACACCGACCCTTACGAGCAGTACTTC

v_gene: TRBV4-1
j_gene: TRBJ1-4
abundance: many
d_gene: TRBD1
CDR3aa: CASSHWDRDEKLFF
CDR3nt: TGCGCCAGCAGCCATTGGGACAGGGACGAAAAACTGTTTTTT

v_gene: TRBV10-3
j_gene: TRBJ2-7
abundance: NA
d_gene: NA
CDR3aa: CAISEMMGVPEQYF
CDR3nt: TGTGCCATCAGTGAGATGATGGGAGTGCCCGAGCAGTACTTC

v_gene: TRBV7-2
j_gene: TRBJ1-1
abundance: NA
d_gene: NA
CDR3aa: CASSFDGDTEAFF
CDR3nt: TGTGCCAGCAGCTTCGACGGAGACACTGAAGCTTTCTTT

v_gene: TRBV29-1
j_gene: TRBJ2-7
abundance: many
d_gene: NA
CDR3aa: CSVEEFHRDRYEQYF
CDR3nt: TGCAGCGTTGAAGAATTTCACAGGGACCGCTACGAGCAGTACTTC

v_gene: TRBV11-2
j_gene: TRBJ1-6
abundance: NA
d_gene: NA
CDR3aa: CASSTSWDGNSPLHF
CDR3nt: TGTGCCAGCAGTACTAGTTGGGACGGGAATTCACCCCTCCACTTT

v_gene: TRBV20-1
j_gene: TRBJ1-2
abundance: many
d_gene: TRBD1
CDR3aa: CSATFAGQHFFYTF
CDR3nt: TGCAGTGCTACCTTCGCGGGACAGCACTTTTTCTACACCTTC

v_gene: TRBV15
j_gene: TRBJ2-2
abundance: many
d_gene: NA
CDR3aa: CATRPGTPNTGELFF
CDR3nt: TGTGCCACCAGGCCCGGGACACCTAACACCGGGGAGCTGTTTTTT

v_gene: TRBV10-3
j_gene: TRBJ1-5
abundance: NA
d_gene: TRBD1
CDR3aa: CAISPGQGPNQPQHF
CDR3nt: TGTGCCATCAGTCCCGGACAGGGACCCAATCAGCCCCAGCATTTT

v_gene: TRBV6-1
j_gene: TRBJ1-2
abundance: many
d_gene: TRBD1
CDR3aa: CASSDRTGGGYGYTF
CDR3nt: TGTGCCAGCAGTGACCGGACAGGGGGCGGCTATGGCTACACCTTC

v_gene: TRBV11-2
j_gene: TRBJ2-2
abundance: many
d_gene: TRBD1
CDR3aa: CASSFRGPTGELFF
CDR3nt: TGTGCCAGCAGCTTCAGGGGGCCCACCGGGGAGCTGTTTTTT

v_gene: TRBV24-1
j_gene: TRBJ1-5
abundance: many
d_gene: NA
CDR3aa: CATSVSGQNQPQHF
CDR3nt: TGTGCCACCAGTGTGTCGGGCCAAAATCAGCCCCAGCATTTT

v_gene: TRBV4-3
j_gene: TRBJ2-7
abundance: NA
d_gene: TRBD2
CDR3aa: CASSQGTSVRTYEQYF
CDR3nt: TGCGCCAGCAGCCAGGGGACTAGCGTAAGAACCTACGAGCAGTACTTC

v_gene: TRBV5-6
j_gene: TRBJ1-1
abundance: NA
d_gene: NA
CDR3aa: CASSLSGPEAFF
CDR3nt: TGTGCCAGCAGCTTATCCGGACCTGAAGCTTTCTTT

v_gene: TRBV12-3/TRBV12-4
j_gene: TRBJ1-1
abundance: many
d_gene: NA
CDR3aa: CANSKQFNTEAFF
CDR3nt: TGTGCCAACTCCAAACAATTTAACACTGAAGCTTTCTTT

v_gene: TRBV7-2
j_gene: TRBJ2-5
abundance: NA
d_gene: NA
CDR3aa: CASSLDKGRETQYF
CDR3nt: TGTGCCAGCAGCTTGGACAAGGGAAGAGAGACCCAGTACTTC

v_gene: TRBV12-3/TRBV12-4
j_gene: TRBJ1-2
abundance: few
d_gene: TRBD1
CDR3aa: CASSTGQGNFYGYTF
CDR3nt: TGTGCCAGCAGTACCGGACAGGGAAACTTCTATGGCTACACCTTC

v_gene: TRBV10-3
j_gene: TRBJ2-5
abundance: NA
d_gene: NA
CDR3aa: CAIRMDNQETQYF
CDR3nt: TGTGCCATCAGGATGGACAACCAAGAGACCCAGTACTTC

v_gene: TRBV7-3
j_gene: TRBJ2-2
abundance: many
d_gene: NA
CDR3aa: CASSHGIGGTGELFF
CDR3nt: TGTGCCAGCAGCCACGGCATTGGGGGCACCGGGGAGCTGTTTTTT

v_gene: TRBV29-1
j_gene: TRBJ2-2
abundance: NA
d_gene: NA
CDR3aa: CSVELTTGQNPTGELFF
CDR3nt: TGCAGCGTTGAACTAACCACTGGACAAAACCCAACCGGGGAGCTGTTTTTT

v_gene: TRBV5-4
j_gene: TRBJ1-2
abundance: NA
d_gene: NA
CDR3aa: CASSPRGSWYGYTF
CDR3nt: TGTGCCAGCAGCCCTAGGGGTTCTTGGTATGGCTACACCTTC

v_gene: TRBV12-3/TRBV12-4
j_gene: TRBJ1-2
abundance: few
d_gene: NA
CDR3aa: CASSRDSGGWDGYTF
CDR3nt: TGTGCCAGCAGTCGCGACTCGGGGGGTTGGGATGGCTACACCTTC

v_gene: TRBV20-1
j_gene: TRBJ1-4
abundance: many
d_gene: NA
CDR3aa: CSARSVATNEKLFF
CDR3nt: TGCAGTGCTAGGAGTGTTGCAACTAATGAAAAACTGTTTTTT

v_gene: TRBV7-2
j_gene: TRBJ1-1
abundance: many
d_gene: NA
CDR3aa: CASSLVPWSSGTEAFF
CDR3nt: TGTGCCAGCAGCTTAGTTCCCTGGTCTTCGGGCACTGAAGCTTTCTTT